A single T cell receptor (beta chain) is shown here with its context. V dropped 6 bases and J dropped 5; count of bases not matched to a gene: 5. The CDR3 consists of 14 residues. Germline CDR1 is SNHLY and CDR2 is FYNNEI. These data are taken from a study of blood T cell repertoires in COVID-19. Study-level information: From the United States, Italy and Spain came samples of acute and convalescent COVID-19. T cells, B-cell-depleted T cells, or PBMCs provided the cDNA or gDNA that served as material.

Per the original data handling: The authors estimated nucleated cell counts from reference gene primer amplification. Measured with immunoSEQ multiplex PCR; TCRdb has only the in-frame clones, and not every one. The V and J calls and clone size are taken from that table; D and trimming were inferred from the DNA. There are a few hundred thousand clones in the sample; over 65% occur only once, and over 3% lies in the top ten. The rearrangement links TRBV2 to TRBJ1-4; 8 nucleotides agree with TRBD1. The sequenced sample was peripheral blood. The sequence was obtained from a woman of 80 years or more with acute or convalescent COVID-19. The CDR3 sequence is CASSLQGGNEKLFF. DNA for the CDR3: TGTGCCAGCAGCCTACAGGGGGGAAATGAAAAACTGTTTTTT.